The present T cell receptor beta chain was sequenced within a study of human T cells and chemical hapten exposure. In the study overall: For the roughly 23-week duration of the study, patients were given weekly doses of diphenylcyclopropenone on the scalp. DPC 0.01% went on the upper back by patch test, with reading at 6 days.

Indicated time point: patch test 1, 2 weeks after DPC sensitization. Treatment meaning: therapeutic diphenylcyclopropenone sensitization with weekly scalp DPC. This clonotype was recorded many times. Germline assignment: CDR1 SQVTM and CDR2 ANQGSEA. The CDR3 has 12 residues. Trimming shortened V by 0 bases and J by 9 bases, and 10 bases separated the two germline ends. TCRdb called the RACE reads again in MiXCR, with one record for every CDR3 protein. The table includes 75,000 to 90,000 distinct CDR3 sequences, under 9% detected once. The specimen was whole blood, collected in connection with sensitization to the hapten diphenylcyclopropenone (DPC). The chain uses TRBV29-1 and TRBJ2-3; D remains ambiguous. This clonotype originated in a woman aged 30 to 39 with alopecia areata. Some clones in this sample may be carry-over from other donors' samples. CDR3 region: CSVEDSGDTQYF. The CDR3 coding sequence is TGCAGCGTTGAAGATTCCGGCGACACGCAGTATTTT.